Following are 26 T cell receptor beta chains from one sample sequenced in a study of shared clonotypes between healthy human individuals. Using immunoSEQ multiplex PCR, the repertoire was profiled, and TCRdb retains in-frame clones only, with some absent. The data hold about 2,100,000 clones, with 85% to 95% observed a single time. CD45RO-negative CD8 cells positively selected for CCR7 made up the naive population, which excluded terminally differentiated effector memory CD45RA+ cells. Sequenced: naive CD8+ T cells from PBMCs. Source of these receptors: a young man in good health. Some clones in this sample may be carry-over from other donors' samples.

V is TRBV19 and J is TRBJ1-2; maybe TRBD1 (6 bases). V was cut by 5 bases and J by 10 bases, with 20 bases left in between. CDR1 and CDR2 from the germline V gene are LNHDA and SQIVND (reference sequence). CDR3 size: 14 residues. The CDR3 sequence is CASSRYHGTQNYTF. The CDR3 bases are TGTGCCAGTAGTCGATACCACGGGACACAGAACTACACCTTC.

This chain links TRBV10-1 with TRBJ2-5; a weak D match, TRBD1 (5 bases). The germline CDR1 and CDR2 sequences are WNHNN and SYGVQD (reference sequence). V was pared by 6 bases and J by 5 bases, with 13 bases between. This CDR3 contains 13 residues. In DNA, the CDR3 is TGCGCCAGCAGCTCCAGGGTTGCGGAGACCCAGTACTTC. Protein sequence: CASSSRVAETQYF.

The chain is built from TRBV5-5 and TRBJ1-5, with a weak D call TRBD1 (5 bases). Trimming took 2 bases from V and 8 from J, leaving 14 bases between them. This CDR3 region has 14 residues. Germline V gene lookup returns CDR1 SGHKS and CDR2 YYEKEE (reference sequence). The CDR3 here is CASSFRGSVEPQHF. Here the CDR3 DNA reads TGTGCCAGCAGCTTTAGGGGTTCCGTGGAGCCCCAGCATTTT.

The chain is built from TRBV6-5 and TRBJ2-1; D might be TRBD1 or TRBD2, each matching 5 bases. The CDR3 extends over 16 amino acids. Trimming removed 2 bases at V and 5 bases at J, with 16 bases between. Germline CDR1 is MNHEY and CDR2 is SVGAGI. The CDR3 DNA follows: TGTGCCAGCAGTTACGGACTCTCCGAGGGGAACAATGAGCAGTTCTTC. Its protein is CASSYGLSEGNNEQFF.

This chain connects TRBV19 to TRBJ1-5, with D unresolved. Germline CDR1 LNHDA, CDR2 SQIVND (reference sequence). V lost 3 bases to trimming and J lost 6 bases, with 18 bases between them. The CDR3 is made up of 16 amino acids. The CDR3 DNA follows: TGTGCCAGTAGTATCTTGTCCCAGAATGTAATTCAGCCCCAGCATTTT. This codes for CASSILSQNVIQPQHF.

The table lists this clone with a few counts. Other DNA sequences in this sample translate to the same CDR3. CDR3 residues: CASSLARGEAFF. Written as DNA, the CDR3 is TGTGCCAGCAGCTTAGCGCGGGGAGAAGCTTTCTTT. This sequence joins TRBV7-9 and TRBJ1-1; D remains unclear. Germline CDR1 and CDR2: SEHNR and FQNEAQ (reference sequence). With 0 bases removed from V and 8 bases from J, the gap between germline ends came to 7 bases. There are 12 residues in the CDR3.

The chain links TRBV7-9 to TRBJ2-3; 8 bases map to TRBD2. Trimming removed 7 bases from V and 3 bases from J; junction bases left unmatched: 3. This CDR3 comprises 13 residues. Germline-derived CDR1 and CDR2 are SEHNR and FQNEAQ (reference sequence). The CDR3 DNA follows: TGTGCCAGCACGGCTAGCGGGACAGATACGCAGTATTTT. Translation gives CASTASGTDTQYF.

On this clone: Germline is not matched at one junction end, which may reflect a read error. This rearrangement joins TRBV29-1 to TRBJ2-1; D remains unclear. This CDR3 contains 8 residues. Germline loops: CDR1 SQVTM, CDR2 ANQGSEA. The CDR3 DNA reads as TGCAGCGTTGGACCATTCGTCTTC. Translated, it gives CSVGPFVF.

The V gene is TRBV9, the J gene TRBJ2-7; no definite D call. Germline CDR1 is SGDLS and CDR2 is YYNGEE. This CDR3 region has 16 residues. V was cut by 3 bases and J by 2 bases, with 18 bases left in between. CDR3 nucleotides: TGTGCCAGCAGCGACTCGATCCGAGCTGGGACCTACGAGCAGTACTTC. The encoded protein is CASSDSIRAGTYEQYF. Combining the CDR3 with reference TRBV9 and TRBJ2-7 gives the whole variable domain DSGVTQTPKHLITATGQRVTLRCSPRSGDLSVYWYQQSLDQGLQFLIQYYNGEERAKGNILERFSAQQFPDLHSELNLSSLELGDSALYFCASSDSIRAGTYEQYFGPGTRLTVT.

The chain joins TRBV4-1 to TRBJ1-2, with TRBD1 matching over 8 bases. CDR3 length equals 15 residues. The germline CDR1 and CDR2 sequences are MGHRA and YSYEKL. After removal of 0 bases from V and 4 bases from J, the junction contained 4 bases not matched to a gene. CDR3 in amino acids: CASSQDRTGGYGYTF. CDR3 in DNA: TGCGCCAGCAGCCAAGATCGTACAGGGGGCTATGGCTACACCTTC.

The chain has TRBV28 and TRBJ1-5; TRBD1 might be the D (6 bases). The V and J ends lost 6 bases and 2 bases respectively, with 17 bases between them. This CDR3 region has 16 residues. CDR1 and CDR2 from the germline V gene are MDHEN and SYDVKM. In DNA, the CDR3 is TGTGCCAGCAGACCCTCCTTACAGGGCGGCAATCAGCCCCAGCATTTT. Amino acid sequence: CASRPSLQGGNQPQHF. The whole variable domain, remainder taken from reference TRBV28 and TRBJ1-5, is DVKVTQSSRYLVKRTGEKVFLECVQDMDHENMFWYRQDPGLGLRLIYFSYDVKMKEKGDIPEGYSVSREKKERFSLILESASTNQTSMYLCASRPSLQGGNQPQHFGDGTRLSIL.

This clone was seen many times. The chain combines TRBV13 with TRBJ2-7, with 8 bases that match TRBD1. Germline CDR1 and CDR2: PRHDT and FYEKMQ (reference sequence). The CDR3 is 15 residues long. Trimming cost V 4 bases and J 5 bases; bases outside gene matches: 10. CDR3 in DNA: TGTGCCAGCAGCTCCCGCGGACAGGGTAGAGACGAGCAGTACTTC. It yields the protein CASSSRGQGRDEQYF.

In this sample, this clone turned up once. The identical CDR3 is also encoded by other nucleotide sequences in the sample. The V gene is TRBV7-6, the J gene TRBJ2-7, with D possibly being TRBD2 (6 bases). The CDR3 loop spans 13 amino acids. V lost 3 bases and J 3 bases, leaving 9 bases between the germline ends. Looked up from germline, CDR1 is SGHVS and CDR2 is FNYEAQ. In nucleotides, the CDR3 is TGTGCCAGCAGCTTGACGGGAGACTACGAGCAGTACTTC. It translates to CASSLTGDYEQYF. Variable domain in full (rest from reference TRBV7-6 and TRBJ2-7): GAGVSQSPRYKVTKRGQDVALRCDPISGHVSLYWYRQALGQGPEFLTYFNYEAQQDKSGLPNDRFSAERPEGSISTLTIQRTEQRDSAMYRCASSLTGDYEQYFGPGTRLTVT.

The chain recombines TRBV10-2 with TRBJ2-3; TRBD2 matches 7 bases. This CDR3 spans 17 amino acids. CDR1 and CDR2 (germline): WSHSY, SAAADI. With 0 bases clipped from V and 2 bases from J, the junction kept 8 bases outside the gene matches. CDR3 in amino acids: CASSESLLAAFTDTQYF. The DNA for the CDR3 is TGCGCCAGCAGTGAGTCGCTGCTAGCGGCGTTCACAGATACGCAGTATTTT.

This chain joins TRBV28 and TRBJ2-7, with TRBD1 as a possible D gene (6 bases). The CDR3 sequence is 14 residues long. CDR1 and CDR2 from the germline V gene are MDHEN and SYDVKM. Trimming took 5 bases from V and 5 from J, leaving 16 bases between them. The CDR3 region is CASSPQQGMDEQYF. DNA of the CDR3: TGTGCCAGCAGTCCTCAACAGGGTATGGACGAGCAGTACTTC.

This chain connects TRBV27 to TRBJ2-7; no reliable D call. Germline V CDR1 and CDR2: MNHEY, SMNVEV (reference sequence). With 5 bases removed from V and 4 bases from J, the gap between germline ends came to 12 bases. The CDR3 contains 13 residues. The DNA of the CDR3 is TGTGCCAGCAGTCCTAGGGTATTTTACGAGCAGTACTTC. This gives the protein CASSPRVFYEQYF.

The chain recombines TRBV5-6 with TRBJ1-2; no definite D call. Trimming stripped 2 bases from V and 5 bases from J, with 19 bases between. CDR1 and CDR2 from the germline V gene are SGHDT and YYEEEE. This CDR3 has 16 residues. The CDR3 region is CASSFWKGGIGYGYTF. In nucleotides, the CDR3 is TGTGCCAGCAGCTTTTGGAAGGGAGGCATTGGGTATGGCTACACCTTC.

The genes are TRBV29-1 and TRBJ2-1; a possible D gene is TRBD1 (6 bases). Germline V lookup: CDR1 SQVTM, CDR2 ANQGSEA. CDR3 length: 12 amino acids. V shed 6 bases and J shed 6 bases, with 12 bases lying between them. The CDR3 coding sequence is TGCAGCGTCTACCGGGACACCAATGAGCAGTTCTTC. It yields the protein CSVYRDTNEQFF.

The chain employs TRBV9 and TRBJ2-3; 8 nucleotides line up with TRBD2. V was clipped by 4 bases and J by 0 bases; unmatched bases: 7. The CDR3 runs to 16 residues. Germline CDR1 and CDR2: SGDLS and YYNGEE. The CDR3 nucleotides read TGTGCCAGCAGCCTAAATAGCGGGGCCAGCACAGATACGCAGTATTTT. Translation gives CASSLNSGASTDTQYF.

This rearrangement joins TRBV28 to TRBJ1-5; possibly TRBD1 for D (6 bases). Germline V gives CDR1 MDHEN, CDR2 SYDVKM. This CDR3 region has 14 residues. The V gene lost 5 bases and the J gene lost 7 bases, with 15 bases spanning the gap. CDR3 nucleotides: TGTGCCAGCAGTCCAATGTGGGGGCTGCAGCCCCAGCATTTT. Protein product: CASSPMWGLQPQHF.

This chain's CDR3 is CASSTGTSFPNEQFF. The CDR3 nucleotides read TGTGCCAGCAGTACCGGGACTAGTTTCCCCAATGAGCAGTTCTTC. V is TRBV28 and J is TRBJ2-1; 8 nucleotides match TRBD2. After removal of 5 bases from V and 6 bases from J, the junction contained 9 bases not matched to a gene. CDR3 length: 15 residues. From germline, CDR1 is MDHEN and CDR2 SYDVKM.

For this clone: Additional DNA sequences in this sample encode the identical CDR3. This chain uses TRBV7-9 with TRBJ2-5; TRBD1 agrees at 8 bases. J lost 3 bases, V lost 2 bases, and 2 bases had no gene match. The germline CDR1 and CDR2 sequences are SEHNR and FQNEAQ (reference sequence). The CDR3 is made up of 14 amino acids. The CDR3 region is CASSLSGGKETQYF. The CDR3 nucleotides are TGTGCCAGCAGCTTATCAGGGGGCAAAGAGACCCAGTACTTC.

In its sample, this clone was seen once. V and J are TRBV9 and TRBJ2-2; either TRBD1 or TRBD2 may supply D (5 bases each). CDR3 size: 14 residues. V was cut by 0 bases and J by 6 bases, with 9 bases left in between. CDR1 is SGDLS, CDR2 YYNGEE, per germline. CDR3 loop: CASSVEGRPGELFF. In DNA, the CDR3 is TGTGCCAGCAGCGTAGAGGGACGGCCCGGGGAGCTGTTTTTT.

This rearrangement joins TRBV7-9 to TRBJ2-1; tentative D call: TRBD2 (6 bases). CDR1 and CDR2 from the germline V gene are SEHNR and FQNEAQ (reference sequence). Deletions cut 4 bases from V and 8 bases from J, with 15 bases between. The CDR3 is 14 residues long. The CDR3 spells CASSSGRREDEQFF. CDR3 DNA sequence: TGTGCCAGCAGCTCGGGCAGGCGGGAAGATGAGCAGTTCTTC.

J is TRBJ2-7 and V is TRBV13; D ambiguous. The V gene lost 6 bases and the J gene lost 1 base, with 10 bases spanning the gap. This CDR3 region has 13 residues. Germline assignment: CDR1 PRHDT and CDR2 FYEKMQ (reference sequence). CDR3 sequence: CASRTKGSYEQYF. The CDR3 coding sequence is TGTGCCAGCAGAACAAAAGGGTCCTACGAGCAGTACTTC.

The chain links TRBV7-2 to TRBJ2-1, with TRBD2 matching 8 bases. Trimming took 9 bases from V and 9 from J; bases not matched to a gene: 7. The germline gives CDR1 SGHTA, CDR2 FQGNSA. The CDR3 has 12 amino acids. The CDR3 loop reads CASRGLVTEQFF. CDR3 nucleotides: TGTGCCAGTCGGGGACTAGTTACTGAGCAGTTCTTC.